Shown below are 31 T cell receptor beta chains from a single sample sequenced in a study of T cell responses to AZD1222 COVID-19 vaccine. Method: immunoSEQ multiplex PCR; TCRdb's copy keeps in-frame clones and lacks some. The sample includes fewer than 200,000 clones, approximately 90% of them seen just once. The sample in question was peripheral blood, obtained on day 0 of AZD1222 vaccination. The receptors here all came from an adult in good health.

The chain carries TRBV6-4 and TRBJ2-7; TRBD2 matches at 12 bases. The CDR3 is 14 residues long. Trimming cost V 8 bases and J 2 bases; bases outside gene matches: 4. Germline loops: CDR1 MRHNA, CDR2 SNTAGT. CDR3 amino acids: CASYTSGRTYEQYF. CDR3 coding DNA: TGTGCCAGCTATACTAGCGGGAGGACCTACGAGCAGTACTTC.

The rearrangement joins TRBV12-3 or TRBV12-4 to TRBJ1-2; D is unresolved. Trimming took off 6 bases at V and 5 bases at J, with 10 bases between the two ends. The CDR3 totals 12 residues. In DNA, the CDR3 is TGTGCCAGCAGCCAGGACTTGTATGGCTACACCTTC. This sequence encodes CASSQDLYGYTF.

This sequence joins TRBV11-2 and TRBJ1-2, with TRBD1 matching over 11 bases. Germline V gene data show CDR1 as SGHAT and CDR2 as FQNNGV. CDR3 length equals 14 residues. With V trimmed by 0 bases and J by 14 bases, 8 bases remained unmatched. CDR3: CASSLEGTGGACTF. The CDR3, as DNA: TGTGCCAGCAGCTTAGAGGGGACAGGGGGTGCATGTACCTTC.

The rearrangement joins TRBV3-1 (or the pseudogene TRBV3-2) to TRBJ2-1; D uncertain. This CDR3 has 15 residues. The ends were cut back, 3 bases at V and 0 bases at J, with 9 bases in the middle. Germline lookup yields CDR1 LGHDT and CDR2 YNNKEL (reference sequence). The CDR3 loop is CASSQRTGSYNEQFF. As DNA, the CDR3 is TGTGCCAGCAGCCAGCGGACGGGCTCCTACAATGAGCAGTTCTTC.

Written as DNA, the CDR3 is TGTGCCAGCAGCGTTCAGGGATATCAGCCCCAGCATTTT. It specifies CASSVQGYQPQHF. The chain recombines TRBV6-2 or TRBV6-3 with TRBJ1-5; possible D gene TRBD1, 5 bases. V was trimmed by 6 bases and J by 5 bases, leaving 11 bases between them. The CDR3 contains 13 residues. The germline V gene has CDR1 MNHEY and CDR2 SVGEGT.

This CDR3 is CASSLDGTGDTEAFF. The CDR3 DNA is TGCGCCAGCAGCTTGGACGGTACAGGGGACACTGAAGCTTTCTTT. The chain recombines TRBV5-1 with TRBJ1-1; 7 bases fit TRBD1. V lost 0 bases and J lost 3; bases outside the gene matches: 5. The CDR3 contains 15 residues. CDR1 SGHRS and CDR2 YFSETQ come from the germline V gene.

The chain uses TRBV9 and TRBJ2-6, with TRBD2 matching over 8 bases. V shed 0 bases, J shed 2 bases, and the junction held 4 bases outside the gene matches. This CDR3 has 17 residues. CDR1 is SGDLS and CDR2 is YYNGEE in the germline V gene. CDR3 coding DNA: TGTGCCAGCAGCGTAGCTACGGGGGGGCCTGGGGCCAACGTCCTGACTTTC. It yields the protein CASSVATGGPGANVLTF.

The V call is TRBV10-3, the J call TRBJ2-6, with D unresolved. CDR1 is ENHRY, CDR2 SYGVKD, per germline. V was cut by 0 bases and J by 1 base, with 4 bases left in between. This CDR3 is 15 amino acids long. DNA for the CDR3: TGTGCCATCAGTGAGTCACGGTCTGGGGCCAACGTCCTGACTTTC. Encoded protein: CAISESRSGANVLTF.

This rearrangement joins TRBV27 to TRBJ2-2; D is unclear. This CDR3 is 15 amino acids long. The V and J ends lost 7 bases and 0 bases respectively, with 12 bases between them. Germline CDR1 is MNHEY and CDR2 is SMNVEV (reference sequence). The CDR3 protein is CASNSGWTNTGELFF. In DNA, the CDR3 is TGTGCCAGCAATTCAGGCTGGACGAACACCGGGGAGCTGTTTTTT.

This clone has a handful of counts. CDR3 DNA sequence: TGTGCCAGCAGCCAAACCACGGCGGGCGAGCAGTACTTC. Amino acids: CASSQTTAGEQYF. The chain has TRBV3-1 (or the pseudogene TRBV3-2) and TRBJ2-7; the D gene is possibly TRBD2 (5 bases). Trimming pared 2 bases from V and 6 bases from J, leaving 11 bases between. Per the germline V gene, CDR1 is LGHDT and CDR2 is YNNKEL (reference sequence). This CDR3 contains 13 residues.

This clone was recorded a few times. The chain's CDR3 is CASSQDSTNQPQHF. The DNA for the CDR3 is TGTGCCAGCAGCCAAGACAGTACTAATCAGCCCCAGCATTTT. The V call is TRBV3-1 (or the pseudogene TRBV3-2), the J call TRBJ1-5; D remains unclear. The CDR3 totals 14 residues. The V gene's germline CDR1 is LGHDT and CDR2 YNNKEL (reference sequence). V was shortened by 0 bases and J by 4 bases, with 7 bases between the two germline ends.

A single count supports this clone. The V call is TRBV5-1, the J call TRBJ2-2; D possibly corresponds to TRBD1 (5 bases). Germline loops: CDR1 SGHRS, CDR2 YFSETQ. The V and J ends lost 4 bases and 0 bases respectively, with 13 bases between them. This CDR3 has 16 residues. The CDR3 spells CASSRWTRSNTGELFF. DNA for the CDR3: TGCGCCAGCAGCCGGTGGACACGATCGAACACCGGGGAGCTGTTTTTT.

The V gene is TRBV10-3, the J gene TRBJ1-5; D not certain. CDR3 length: 13 amino acids. Per the germline V gene, CDR1 is ENHRY and CDR2 is SYGVKD. With 3 bases removed from V and 6 bases from J, the gap between germline ends came to 9 bases. CDR3 bases: TGTGCCATCAGTGATGGTCAAGGTCAGCCCCAGCATTTT. Encoded protein: CAISDGQGQPQHF.

The chain has TRBV3-1 (or the pseudogene TRBV3-2) and TRBJ2-7; D is ambiguous. CDR1 and CDR2 (germline): LGHDT, YNNKEL (reference sequence). This CDR3 contains 12 residues. Trimming left V 0 bases short and J 1 base short, with 1 base between. As DNA, the CDR3 is TGTGCCAGCAGCCAAGATTCCTACGAGCAGTACTTC. Its protein product is CASSQDSYEQYF.

The rearrangement joins TRBV19 to TRBJ2-1; the D gene is possibly TRBD1 (6 bases). The CDR3 spans 17 residues. In germline, CDR1 is LNHDA, CDR2 SQIVND (reference sequence). The V gene lost 8 bases and the J gene lost 5 bases, with 25 bases spanning the gap. In nucleotides, the CDR3 is TGTGCCAGTCAGGGTTTAACTGGGGGCGGGCCCGACAATGAGCAGTTCTTC. Amino acid sequence: CASQGLTGGGPDNEQFF.

This chain joins TRBV5-1 and TRBJ2-5; 12 nucleotides match TRBD1. Germline loops: CDR1 SGHRS, CDR2 YFSETQ. The CDR3 consists of 19 residues. V lost 2 bases, J lost 4 bases, and 15 bases stayed unmatched. CDR3 DNA: TGCGCCAGCAGCTTCGGGGACAGGGGGCTAGCGGGTTTGGGAGAGACCCAGTACTTC. Translating it yields CASSFGDRGLAGLGETQYF.

This chain links TRBV24-1 with TRBJ2-1; 10 bases line up with TRBD2. Germline V gives CDR1 KGHDR, CDR2 SFDVKD. The length of the CDR3 is 19 residues. Trimming took 6 bases from V and 1 from J; bases not matched to a gene: 14. This CDR3 is CATSPAGGPGLSSYNEQFF. The CDR3 DNA is TGTGCCACCAGTCCAGCGGGAGGGCCGGGTTTAAGTTCCTACAATGAGCAGTTCTTC.

This clone was seen only once. This rearrangement joins TRBV7-2 to TRBJ1-2, with TRBD1 identical over 8 bases. V dropped 3 bases and J dropped 7; count of bases not matched to a gene: 10. Germline CDR1 and CDR2: SGHTA and FQGNSA. The CDR3 runs 15 residues. The DNA of the CDR3 is TGTGCCAGCAGCTTGGATGGAGACAGGGGCTCTGGCTACACCTTC. It yields the protein CASSLDGDRGSGYTF.

The J gene is TRBJ1-5, the V gene TRBV30; 8 nucleotides line up with TRBD1. The CDR3 is 16 residues long. CDR1 is GTSNPN and CDR2 is SVGIG in the germline V gene (reference sequence). The J segment lost 3 bases and the V segment lost 1 base, leaving 8 bases of the junction unmatched. The CDR3 region has the DNA TGTGCCTGGAGTGCCCTTGGACAGGGTTTCAATCAGCCCCAGCATTTT. Amino acid sequence: CAWSALGQGFNQPQHF.

This clone was recorded a few times. The V and J genes are TRBV6-5 and TRBJ2-7; D remains unclear. With 2 bases removed from V and 4 bases from J, the gap between germline ends came to 12 bases. The CDR3 sequence is 14 residues long. Germline values: CDR1 MNHEY, CDR2 SVGAGI. The CDR3 loop reads CASSYQFTRYEQYF. The CDR3 DNA is TGTGCCAGCAGTTACCAGTTCACGCGTTACGAGCAGTACTTC.

The rearrangement links TRBV13 to TRBJ2-3, with D unclear. Deletions cut 3 bases from V and 5 bases from J, with 12 bases between. The germline V gene encodes CDR1 PRHDT and CDR2 FYEKMQ (reference sequence). The CDR3 totals 14 residues. The CDR3 is CASSLGVGRDTQYF. DNA for the CDR3: TGTGCCAGCAGCTTGGGTGTGGGTAGAGATACGCAGTATTTT. Looking up the rest from reference TRBV13 and TRBJ2-3 gives the full variable domain: AAGVIQSPRHLIKEKRETATLKCYPIPRHDTVYWYQQGPGQDPQFLISFYEKMQSDKGSIPDRFSAQQFSDYHSELNMSSLELGDSALYFCASSLGVGRDTQYFGPGTRLTVL.

This clone was counted a single time. The J gene is TRBJ1-6, the V gene TRBV5-1; D perhaps matches TRBD1 (5 bases). The CDR3 totals 16 residues. With 0 bases removed from V and 7 bases from J, the gap between germline ends came to 14 bases. Germline CDR1 and CDR2: SGHRS and YFSETQ. This CDR3 reads CASSLGQGYQNSPLHF. The CDR3 DNA reads TGCGCCAGCAGCTTGGGGCAGGGCTACCAAAATTCACCCCTCCACTTT.

This chain joins TRBV24-1 and TRBJ2-1; D possibly corresponds to TRBD2 (6 bases). Between the trimmed V and J ends, which lost 8 bases and 5 bases, there was a span of 12 bases. This CDR3 spans 13 amino acids. Germline lookup yields CDR1 KGHDR and CDR2 SFDVKD. CDR3 nucleotide sequence: TGTGCCACCACTCGCGGGGCTAACAATGAGCAGTTCTTC. Its translation is CATTRGANNEQFF.

The J gene is TRBJ2-6, the V gene TRBV19, with TRBD2 matching over 7 bases. This CDR3 has 17 residues. Looked up from germline, CDR1 is LNHDA and CDR2 is SQIVND (reference sequence). The V gene end was trimmed by 6 bases and the J gene end by 0 bases; junction bases not matched to a gene: 8. In nucleotides, the CDR3 is TGTGCCAGTAGCTTCAGCGGGATGATCTCTGGGGCCAACGTCCTGACTTTC. As protein: CASSFSGMISGANVLTF. Full variable domain (rest looked up from reference TRBV19 and TRBJ2-6): DGGITQSPKYLFRKEGQNVTLSCEQNLNHDAMYWYRQDPGQGLRLIYYSQIVNDFQKGDIAEGYSVSREKKESFPLTVTSAQKNPTAFYLCASSFSGMISGANVLTFGAGSRLTVL.

The rearrangement joins TRBV29-1 to TRBJ1-5; D possibly corresponds to TRBD1 (6 bases). Germline-derived CDR1 and CDR2 are SQVTM and ANQGSEA. The CDR3 loop spans 13 amino acids. The V end was cut by 4 bases, the J end by 5 bases, with 12 bases between. CDR3: CSVGGGPDQPQHF. In DNA form, the CDR3 reads TGCAGCGTTGGGGGGGGGCCGGATCAGCCCCAGCATTTT.

This chain joins TRBV7-2 and TRBJ2-3; TRBD2 is a possible D gene (6 bases). The CDR3 has 16 amino acids. The germline V gene encodes CDR1 SGHTA and CDR2 FQGNSA. V gave up 5 bases and J gave up 1 base, with 16 bases separating them. CDR3 in amino acids: CASSPQVLAGTDTQYF. In DNA, the CDR3 is TGTGCCAGCAGCCCCCAGGTATTAGCGGGCACAGATACGCAGTATTTT.

This clone is a singleton in its sample. The rearrangement joins TRBV15 to TRBJ1-4, with unresolved D. The CDR3 spans 15 residues. Germline lookup yields CDR1 LNHNV and CDR2 YYDKDF (reference sequence). Trimming removed 3 bases from V and 2 bases from J, with 10 bases in between. CDR3: CATSRPRGTNEKLFF. CDR3 bases: TGTGCCACCAGCAGGCCCCGGGGTACTAATGAAAAACTGTTTTTT.

The CDR3 nucleotides read TGTGCCAGCAGTGACCCCTTAGGAGGGGGGTCAGGTACGCAGTATTTT. Translation gives CASSDPLGGGSGTQYF. The V and J genes are TRBV6-1 and TRBJ2-3, with D possibly being TRBD1 or TRBD2 (6 bases each). Trimming stripped 3 bases from V and 8 bases from J, with 21 bases between. The CDR3 runs 16 residues. Germline CDR1 reads MNHNS; CDR2 reads SASEGT.

CDR3 region: CASSMGDYNSPLHF. In DNA form, the CDR3 reads TGTGCCAGTAGTATGGGGGATTATAATTCACCCCTCCACTTT. The V and J genes are TRBV19 and TRBJ1-6; a weak D match, TRBD1 (5 bases). V gave up 3 bases and J gave up 4 bases, with 7 bases separating them. Germline V gene lookup returns CDR1 LNHDA and CDR2 SQIVND (reference sequence). The length of the CDR3 is 14 residues.

This clone came up once. This chain uses TRBV7-9 with TRBJ1-2, with D possibly matching TRBD1 (5 bases). Germline V gene sequence: CDR1 SEHNR, CDR2 FQNEAQ (reference sequence). The CDR3 totals 15 residues. V dropped 2 bases and J dropped 4 bases, with 14 bases sitting between them. The CDR3 loop reads CASSLSATESYGYTF. The CDR3 DNA reads as TGTGCCAGCAGCTTATCGGCGACAGAAAGCTATGGCTACACCTTC.

V gene TRBV4-2 combines with J gene TRBJ1-6; no reliable D call. Deletions cut 1 base from V and 7 bases from J, with 8 bases between. The CDR3 extends over 14 amino acids. Germline CDR1 and CDR2: LGHNA and YNFKEQ. As DNA, the CDR3 is TGTGCCAGCAGCCAAGCTGGGCGAAATTCACCCCTCCACTTT. It codes for CASSQAGRNSPLHF.